Below are 7 T cell receptor beta chains sequenced from a single sample in a study of shared clonotypes between healthy human individuals. Naivety among CD8 cells was defined by CD45RO negativity and positive CCR7 selection, thereby excluding terminally differentiated effector memory CD45RA+ cells. The method was immunoSEQ multiplex PCR; TCRdb's version includes in-frame clones alone and lacks a portion of them. The sample records under 1 million clones, around 96% being singletons. The sequencing input was naive CD8+ T cells sorted from blood. The receptors here all came from a man aged 25-45 years in good health.

The V call is TRBV4-1, the J call TRBJ2-7; the D gene is possibly TRBD1 (6 bases). The length of the CDR3 is 15 residues. Germline V gene data show CDR1 as MGHRA and CDR2 as YSYEKL. V lost 1 base and J lost 3, with 13 bases in between. CDR3 coding DNA: TGCGCCAGCAGCCAAGGTTGGAGAGGGGGCTACGAGCAGTACTTC. Its translation: CASSQGWRGGYEQYF.

The chain uses TRBV28 and TRBJ1-4; no firm D call. The CDR3 spans 13 residues. Trimming removed 7 bases from V and 3 bases from J, with 9 bases in between. Germline CDR1 is MDHEN and CDR2 is SYDVKM. In nucleotides, the CDR3 is TGTGCCAGCATAGCAGCGGCTAATGAAAAACTGTTTTTT. This encodes CASIAAANEKLFF.

This sequence joins TRBV7-9 and TRBJ2-1, with D possibly matching TRBD2 (6 bases). CDR3 length equals 16 residues. V shed 4 bases and J shed 2 bases, with 15 bases lying between them. Germline loops: CDR1 SEHNR, CDR2 FQNEAQ (reference sequence). CDR3 amino acids: CASSSGWGDPYNEQFF. CDR3 in DNA: TGTGCCAGCAGCTCCGGCTGGGGGGACCCCTACAATGAGCAGTTCTTC.

The V gene is TRBV1, the J gene TRBJ2-7. TRBV1 is recorded as a pseudogene. This CDR3 comprises 16 residues. CDR3: CTSSQVTWKTSYEQYF. Written as DNA, the CDR3 is TGCACCAGCAGCCAAGTCACGTGGAAGACCTCCTACGAGCAGTACTTC.

Comments on this clone: Other DNA sequences in the same sample also yield this CDR3. This chain joins TRBV5-1 and TRBJ1-1, with a weak D call TRBD1 (6 bases). The CDR3 loop spans 13 amino acids. The germline V gene encodes CDR1 SGHRS and CDR2 YFSETQ. V was shortened by 4 bases and J by 3 bases, with 10 bases between the two germline ends. DNA of the CDR3: TGCGCCAGCAGCCTGGACAGCCACACTGAAGCTTTCTTT. It specifies CASSLDSHTEAFF. Full variable domain (outside the CDR3, taken from reference TRBV5-1 and TRBJ1-1): KAGVTQTPRYLIKTRGQQVTLSCSPISGHRSVSWYQQTPGQGLQFLFEYFSETQRNKGNFPGRFSGRQFSNSRSEMNVSTLELGDSALYLCASSLDSHTEAFFGQGTRLTVV.

V and J are TRBV7-2 and TRBJ1-1; 7 bases are a match to TRBD1. The CDR3 spans 16 residues. After removal of 2 bases from V and 4 bases from J, the junction contained 10 bases not matched to a gene. Germline V gene lookup returns CDR1 SGHTA and CDR2 FQGNSA. The CDR3 protein is CASSLPLRDSATEAFF. In DNA, the CDR3 is TGTGCCAGCAGCTTACCTCTGCGGGACAGTGCCACTGAAGCTTTCTTT.

V and J are TRBV5-6 and TRBJ2-7; no definite D call. The CDR3 runs to 14 residues. Between the trimmed V and J ends, which lost 1 base and 3 bases, there was a span of 11 bases. Germline V gene lookup returns CDR1 SGHDT and CDR2 YYEEEE. The CDR3 sequence is CASSLIGFSYEQYF. CDR3 DNA: TGTGCCAGCAGCTTGATTGGATTTAGCTACGAGCAGTACTTC. Combining the CDR3 with reference TRBV5-6 and TRBJ2-7 gives the whole variable domain DAGVTQSPTHLIKTRGQQVTLRCSPKSGHDTVSWYQQALGQGPQFIFQYYEEEERQRGNFPDRFSGHQFPNYSSELNVNALLLGDSALYLCASSLIGFSYEQYFGPGTRLTVT.